The rows below give T cell receptor beta chains drawn from one sample of a study of beta chain features in type 1 diabetes. Some clones are missing from TCRdb's copy, which holds only in-frame ones; the method was immunoSEQ multiplex PCR. Among nearly 250,000 clones, 68% were seen once, and the ten largest hold approximately 0.053%. The sequenced sample consisted of naive CD4+ T cells from blood. Source of these receptors: a young man in good health. CDR3s leave out the opening cysteine and the closing phenylalanine or tryptophan. Fields, in order: J gene, V gene, CDR3 protein.

>TRBJ1-5|TRBV30
AWGRNSLSNQPQH
>TRBJ2-3|TRBV7-9
ASTPLEGRTDTQY
>TRBJ2-4|TRBV9
ASSVEPGPTKNIQY
>TRBJ2-5|TRBV6-5
ASSRRQALQETQY
>TRBJ2-2|TRBV7-9
ATTTRGAGELF
>TRBJ2-1|TRBV19
ASSIDHLRQF
>TRBJ2-3|TRBV5-7
ASSLNLAGVNSTDTQY
>TRBJ2-7|TRBV5-6
ASSLVLAYEQY
>TRBJ2-5|TRBV28
ASSFRLAEQETQY
>TRBJ2-1|TRBV7-2
ASRPGLASDEQF
>TRBJ2-5|TRBV28
ASSLSQGQETQY
>TRBJ2-7|TRBV15
ATSRGGGAWYEQY
>TRBJ1-5|TRBV4-3
ASSPGASNSNQPQH
>TRBJ2-5|TRBV11-3
ASSERAGQETQY
>TRBJ1-5|TRBV30
AWSGSNQPQH
>TRBJ2-1|TRBV7-2
ASSLEGAKNEQF
>TRBJ1-2|TRBV29-1
SVEAVSGGYT
>TRBJ2-7|TRBV5-4
ASSLWPGEQY
>TRBJ2-2|TRBV10-3
AISEPGAGSTGELF
>TRBJ2-6|TRBV2
ASSLIPLVLT
>TRBJ2-3|TRBV12-5
ASGRGHPEAGDTQY
>TRBJ2-5|TRBV6-1
ASMWTSDETQY
>TRBJ1-1|TRBV4-2
ASSLSPAGDPEAF
>TRBJ2-7|TRBV29-1
SAQSVGKYEQY
>TRBJ2-7|TRBV7-2
ASSLSSLLRNEQY
>TRBJ2-7|TRBV5-1
ASSGLENYEQY
>TRBJ2-3|TRBV13
ASSFGRGASTDTQY
>TRBJ2-3|TRBV10-3
AINGREADTQY
>TRBJ1-2|TRBV29-1
SVLGVGGYT
>TRBJ2-1|TRBV29-1
SASGSSYNEQF
>TRBJ2-3|TRBV5-6
ASSPVAGRGTDTQY
>TRBJ1-2|TRBV28
ASSFWNGYT
>TRBJ2-5|TRBV5-1
ASSPGERGNTRETQY
>TRBJ2-7|TRBV20-1
SARSGEQY
>TRBJ2-5|TRBV7-9
ASSSGLVQTQY
>TRBJ2-6|TRBV29-1
SGGQGIPGANVLT
>TRBJ2-1|TRBV7-2
ASSLVPGGLAGNEQF
>TRBJ2-3|TRBV7-9
ASSFIGARDTQY
>TRBJ2-5|TRBV30
AWSHGTGQETQY
>TRBJ2-1|TRBV29-1
SVAEGYNEQF
>TRBJ2-5|TRBV11-2
ASTTQPAGGETQY
>TRBJ1-5|TRBV30
AWSTTGSYAH
>TRBJ2-3|TRBV11-2
ASSPSLGDTQY
>TRBJ2-7|TRBV7-2
ASSLALAAYEQY
>TRBJ1-2|TRBV4-2
ASSQDPGQGAGGYT